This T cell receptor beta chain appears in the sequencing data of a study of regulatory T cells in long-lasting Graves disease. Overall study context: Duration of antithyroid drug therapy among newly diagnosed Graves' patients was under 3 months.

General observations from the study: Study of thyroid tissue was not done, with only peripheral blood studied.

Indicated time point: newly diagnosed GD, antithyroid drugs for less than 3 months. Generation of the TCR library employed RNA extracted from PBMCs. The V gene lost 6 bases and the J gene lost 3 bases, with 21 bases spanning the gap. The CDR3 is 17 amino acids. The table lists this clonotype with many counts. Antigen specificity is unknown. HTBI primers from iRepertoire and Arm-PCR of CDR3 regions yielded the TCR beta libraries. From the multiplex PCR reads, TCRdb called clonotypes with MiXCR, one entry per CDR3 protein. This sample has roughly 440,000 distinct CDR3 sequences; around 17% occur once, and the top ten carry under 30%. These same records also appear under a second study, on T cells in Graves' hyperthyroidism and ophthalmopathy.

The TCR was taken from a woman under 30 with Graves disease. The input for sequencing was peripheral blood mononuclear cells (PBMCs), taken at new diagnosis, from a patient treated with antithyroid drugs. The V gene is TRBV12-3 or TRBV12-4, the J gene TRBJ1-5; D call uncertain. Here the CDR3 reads CASSQIDGPGDNQPQHF. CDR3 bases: TGTGCCAGCAGCCAAATAGACGGACCCGGGGACAATCAGCCCCAGCATTTT.